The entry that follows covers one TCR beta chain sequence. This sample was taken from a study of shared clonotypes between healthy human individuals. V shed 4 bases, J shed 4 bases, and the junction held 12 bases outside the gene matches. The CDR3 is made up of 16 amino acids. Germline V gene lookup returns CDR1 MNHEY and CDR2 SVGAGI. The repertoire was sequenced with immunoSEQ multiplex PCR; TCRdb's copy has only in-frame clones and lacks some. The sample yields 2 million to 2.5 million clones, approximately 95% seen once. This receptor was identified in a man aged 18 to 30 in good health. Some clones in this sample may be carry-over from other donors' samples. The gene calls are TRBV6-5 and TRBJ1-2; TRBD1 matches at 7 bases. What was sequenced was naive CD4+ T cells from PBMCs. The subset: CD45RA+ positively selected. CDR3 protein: CASSWGSGGSAYGYTF. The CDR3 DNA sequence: TGTGCCAGCAGTTGGGGTTCAGGGGGTAGCGCCTATGGCTACACCTTC.